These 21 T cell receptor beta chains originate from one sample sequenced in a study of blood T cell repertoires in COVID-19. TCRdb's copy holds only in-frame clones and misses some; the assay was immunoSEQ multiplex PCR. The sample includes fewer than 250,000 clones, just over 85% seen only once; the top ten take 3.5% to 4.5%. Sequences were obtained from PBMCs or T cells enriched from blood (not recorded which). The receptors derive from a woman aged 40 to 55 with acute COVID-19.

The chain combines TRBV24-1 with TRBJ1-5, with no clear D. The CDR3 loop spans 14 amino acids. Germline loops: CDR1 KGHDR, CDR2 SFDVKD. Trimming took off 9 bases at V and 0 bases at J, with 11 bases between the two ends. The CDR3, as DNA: TGTGCCACCTCCGCGGCAAATAGCAATCAGCCCCAGCATTTT. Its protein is CATSAANSNQPQHF.

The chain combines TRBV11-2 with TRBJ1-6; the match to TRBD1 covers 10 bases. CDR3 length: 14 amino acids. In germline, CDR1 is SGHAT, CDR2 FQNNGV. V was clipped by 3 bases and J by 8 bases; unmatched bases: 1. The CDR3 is CASSLTGGDSPLHF. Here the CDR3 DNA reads TGTGCCAGCAGCTTGACAGGGGGCGATTCACCCCTCCACTTT.

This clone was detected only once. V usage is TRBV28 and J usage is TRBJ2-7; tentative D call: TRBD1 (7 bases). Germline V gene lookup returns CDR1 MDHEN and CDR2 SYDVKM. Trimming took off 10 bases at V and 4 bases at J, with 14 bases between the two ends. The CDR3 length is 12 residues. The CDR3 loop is CATHQGGYEQYF. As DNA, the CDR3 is TGTGCCACCCATCAGGGGGGTTACGAGCAGTACTTC.

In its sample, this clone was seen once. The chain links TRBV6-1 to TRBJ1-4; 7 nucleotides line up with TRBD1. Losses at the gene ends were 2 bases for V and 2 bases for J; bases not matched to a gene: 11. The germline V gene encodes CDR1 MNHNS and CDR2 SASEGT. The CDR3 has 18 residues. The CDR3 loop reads CASSERDSRKGTNEKLFF. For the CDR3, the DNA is TGTGCCAGCAGTGAAAGGGACAGCCGTAAAGGCACTAATGAAAAACTGTTTTTT.

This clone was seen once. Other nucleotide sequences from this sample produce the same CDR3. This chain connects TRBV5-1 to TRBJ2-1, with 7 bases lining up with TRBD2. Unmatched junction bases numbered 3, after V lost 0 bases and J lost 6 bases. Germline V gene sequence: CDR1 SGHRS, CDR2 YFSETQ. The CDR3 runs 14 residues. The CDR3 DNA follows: TGCGCCAGCAGCTTGGCGGCTAGCGGCAATGAGCAGTTCTTC. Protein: CASSLAASGNEQFF.

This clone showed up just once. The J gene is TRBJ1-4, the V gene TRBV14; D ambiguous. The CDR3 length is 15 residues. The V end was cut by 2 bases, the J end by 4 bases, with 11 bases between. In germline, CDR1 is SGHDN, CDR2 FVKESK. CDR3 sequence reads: CASSQKSGYNEKLFF. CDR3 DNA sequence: TGTGCCAGCAGCCAAAAATCGGGGTATAATGAAAAACTGTTTTTT.

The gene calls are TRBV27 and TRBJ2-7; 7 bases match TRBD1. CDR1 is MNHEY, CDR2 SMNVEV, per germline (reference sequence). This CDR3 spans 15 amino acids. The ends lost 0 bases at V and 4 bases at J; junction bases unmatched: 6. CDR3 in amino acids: CASSLSGGKPYEQYF. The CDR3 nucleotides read TGTGCCAGCAGTTTATCAGGGGGCAAACCATACGAGCAGTACTTC.

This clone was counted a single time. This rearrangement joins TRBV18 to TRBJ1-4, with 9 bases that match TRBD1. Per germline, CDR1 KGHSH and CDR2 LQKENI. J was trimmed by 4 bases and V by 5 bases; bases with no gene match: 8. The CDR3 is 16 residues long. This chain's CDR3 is CASSTTRGQGNEKLFF. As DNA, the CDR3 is TGTGCCAGCTCAACCACCAGGGGACAGGGTAATGAAAAACTGTTTTTT. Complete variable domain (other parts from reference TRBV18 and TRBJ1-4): NAGVMQNPRHLVRRRGQEARLRCSPMKGHSHVYWYRQLPEEGLKFMVYLQKENIIDESGMPKERFSAEFPKEGPSILRIQQVVRGDSAAYFCASSTTRGQGNEKLFFGSGTQLSVL.

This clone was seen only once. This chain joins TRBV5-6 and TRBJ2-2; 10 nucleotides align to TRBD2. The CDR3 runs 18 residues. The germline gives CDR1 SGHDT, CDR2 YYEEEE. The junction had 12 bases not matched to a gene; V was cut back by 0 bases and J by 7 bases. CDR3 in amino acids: CASSLARLAGDRGGELFF. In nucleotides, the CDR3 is TGTGCCAGCAGCTTGGCTCGCCTAGCGGGAGATCGGGGCGGGGAGCTGTTTTTT.

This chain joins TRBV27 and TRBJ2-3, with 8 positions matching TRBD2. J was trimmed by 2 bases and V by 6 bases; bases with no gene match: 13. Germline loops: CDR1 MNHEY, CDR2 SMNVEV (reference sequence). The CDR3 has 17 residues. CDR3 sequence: CASRAVGGRPSTDTQYF. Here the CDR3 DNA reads TGTGCCAGCAGGGCGGTGGGCGGGAGGCCCTCCACAGATACGCAGTATTTT.

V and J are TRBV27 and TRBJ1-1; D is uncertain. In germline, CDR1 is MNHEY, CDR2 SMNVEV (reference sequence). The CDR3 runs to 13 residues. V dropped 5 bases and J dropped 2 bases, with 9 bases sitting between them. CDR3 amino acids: CASSLTHNTEAFF. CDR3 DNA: TGTGCCAGCAGTCTAACTCATAACACTGAAGCTTTCTTT.

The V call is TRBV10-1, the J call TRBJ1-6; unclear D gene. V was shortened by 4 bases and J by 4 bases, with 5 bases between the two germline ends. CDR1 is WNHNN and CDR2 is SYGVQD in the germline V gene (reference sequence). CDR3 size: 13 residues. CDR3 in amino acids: CASSVGYNSPLHF. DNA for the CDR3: TGCGCCAGCAGTGTCGGTTATAATTCACCCCTCCACTTT.

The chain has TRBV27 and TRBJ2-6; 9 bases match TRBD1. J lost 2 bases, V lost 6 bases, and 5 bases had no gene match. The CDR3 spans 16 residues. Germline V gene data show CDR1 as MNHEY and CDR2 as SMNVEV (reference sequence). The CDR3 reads CASRTGGSAGANVLTF. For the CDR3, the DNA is TGTGCCAGCAGAACAGGGGGCTCCGCTGGGGCCAACGTCCTGACTTTC.

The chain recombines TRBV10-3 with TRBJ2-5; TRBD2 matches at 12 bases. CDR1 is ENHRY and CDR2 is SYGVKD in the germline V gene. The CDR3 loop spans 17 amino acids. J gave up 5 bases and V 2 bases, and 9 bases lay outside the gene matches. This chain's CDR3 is CAISEHLAGGPGETQYF. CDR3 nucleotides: TGTGCCATCAGTGAGCATCTAGCGGGAGGGCCGGGGGAGACCCAGTACTTC.

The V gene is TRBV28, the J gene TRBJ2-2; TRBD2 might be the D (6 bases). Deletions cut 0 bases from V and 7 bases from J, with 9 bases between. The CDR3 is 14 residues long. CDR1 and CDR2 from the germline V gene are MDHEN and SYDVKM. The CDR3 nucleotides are TGTGCCAGCAGTTTATGGTCCGGGGGCGGGGAGCTGTTTTTT. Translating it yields CASSLWSGGGELFF.

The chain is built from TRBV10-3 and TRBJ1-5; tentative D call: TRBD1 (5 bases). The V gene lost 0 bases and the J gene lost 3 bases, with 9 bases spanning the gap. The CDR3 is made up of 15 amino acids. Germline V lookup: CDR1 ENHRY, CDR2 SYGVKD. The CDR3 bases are TGTGCCATCAGTGAGTCGGGGGAGGACAATCAGCCCCAGCATTTT. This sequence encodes CAISESGEDNQPQHF.

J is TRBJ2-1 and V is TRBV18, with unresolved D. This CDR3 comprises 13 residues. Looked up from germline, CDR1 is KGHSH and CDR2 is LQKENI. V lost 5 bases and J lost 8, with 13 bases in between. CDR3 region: CASSVTLDYEQFF. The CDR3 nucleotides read TGTGCCAGCTCAGTAACACTTGACTATGAGCAGTTCTTC.

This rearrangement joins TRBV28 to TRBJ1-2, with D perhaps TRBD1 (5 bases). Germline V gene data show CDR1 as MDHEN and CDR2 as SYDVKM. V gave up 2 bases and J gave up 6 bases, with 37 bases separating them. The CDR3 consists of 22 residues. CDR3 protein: CASSLNIWGNGGTGISSNGYTF. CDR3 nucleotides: TGTGCCAGCAGTTTAAATATATGGGGAAACGGGGGAACGGGGATCAGTAGTAATGGCTACACCTTC.

CDR3 loop: CASSLFASRETQYF. In DNA, the CDR3 is TGTGCCAGCAGTTTATTTGCTAGCCGGGAGACCCAGTACTTC. The chain combines TRBV27 with TRBJ2-5; maybe TRBD2 (5 bases). From germline, CDR1 is MNHEY and CDR2 SMNVEV (reference sequence). The CDR3 has 14 amino acids. The germline V and J ends were trimmed by 1 base and 5 bases, with 11 bases remaining between them.

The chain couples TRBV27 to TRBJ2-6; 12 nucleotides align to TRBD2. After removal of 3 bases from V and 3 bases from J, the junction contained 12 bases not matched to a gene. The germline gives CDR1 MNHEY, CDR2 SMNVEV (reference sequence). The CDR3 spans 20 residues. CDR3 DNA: TGTGCCAGCAGTTTCGGCTGGACTAGCGGGACCCTGGTTGGGGCCAACGTCCTGACTTTC. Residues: CASSFGWTSGTLVGANVLTF.

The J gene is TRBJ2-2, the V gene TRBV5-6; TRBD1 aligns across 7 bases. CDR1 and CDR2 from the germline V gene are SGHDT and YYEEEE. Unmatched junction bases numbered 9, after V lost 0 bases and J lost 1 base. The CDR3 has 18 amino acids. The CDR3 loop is CASSLEDRKYLNTGELFF. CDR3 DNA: TGTGCCAGCAGCTTGGAGGACAGGAAATATTTGAACACCGGGGAGCTGTTTTTT.